These 22 T cell receptor beta chains share one sample of origin, sequenced in a study of blood T cell repertoires in COVID-19. Assay: immunoSEQ multiplex PCR; the TCRdb copy retains only in-frame clones and omits some. This sample has 70,000 to 95,000 clones; approximately 92% occur once, and the top ten carry about 6.6%. The material sequenced was peripheral blood. The source is a woman aged 60-75 years with active COVID-19.

J is TRBJ2-5 and V is TRBV28; TRBD2 matches 13 bases. Germline V CDR1 and CDR2: MDHEN, SYDVKM. V was pared by 3 bases and J by 5 bases, with 15 bases of the junction left unmatched. The CDR3 has 19 residues. Written as DNA, the CDR3 is TGTGCCAGCAGTTTCTCCCCCTTAACTAGCGGGGGGGCCTGGGAGACCCAGTACTTC. This encodes CASSFSPLTSGGAWETQYF.

In nucleotides, the CDR3 is TGTGCCAGTAGTTTTAACAGGGGTCCGAACACTGAAGCTTTCTTT. Amino acids: CASSFNRGPNTEAFF. The genes are TRBV19 and TRBJ1-1, with TRBD1 matching 7 bases. Germline V gene sequence: CDR1 LNHDA, CDR2 SQIVND (reference sequence). This CDR3 contains 15 residues. The junction had 7 bases not matched to a gene; V was cut back by 5 bases and J by 1 base.

The chain employs TRBV4-3 and TRBJ2-7; a weak D match, TRBD1 (6 bases). CDR1 and CDR2 from the germline V gene are LGHNA and YSLEER. The CDR3 runs 15 residues. The ends were cut back, 0 bases at V and 5 bases at J, with 14 bases in the middle. CDR3 amino acids: CASSQDGQGNHEQYF. The CDR3 bases are TGCGCCAGCAGCCAAGATGGGCAGGGGAACCACGAGCAGTACTTC.

V is TRBV4-3 and J is TRBJ1-5; 7 bases are a match to TRBD1. Trimming took 0 bases from V and 1 from J; bases not matched to a gene: 3. The CDR3 contains 16 residues. Germline V gene sequence: CDR1 LGHNA, CDR2 YSLEER. CDR3 in DNA: TGCGCCAGCAGCCAAGAGTCCAGGGGGAGCAATCAGCCCCAGCATTTT. It encodes CASSQESRGSNQPQHF.

The chain combines TRBV15 with TRBJ1-4; 10 bases are a match to TRBD1. The CDR3 loop spans 17 amino acids. CDR1 is LNHNV and CDR2 is YYDKDF in the germline V gene (reference sequence). V lost 5 bases and J lost 4; bases outside the gene matches: 10. The CDR3 here is CATSEGQGIIINEKLFF. The CDR3 DNA sequence: TGTGCCACCAGCGAGGGACAGGGGATCATTATTAATGAAAAACTGTTTTTT.

This clone occurred once. The genes are TRBV2 and TRBJ1-2; D gene uncertain. The CDR3 covers 15 residues. V lost 5 bases and J lost 0, with 13 bases in between. Per the germline V gene, CDR1 is SNHLY and CDR2 is FYNNEI. The chain's CDR3 is CASSLGRGANYGYTF. CDR3 nucleotides: TGTGCCAGCAGTCTAGGACGGGGAGCTAACTATGGCTACACCTTC. Full variable domain (rest looked up from reference TRBV2 and TRBJ1-2): EPEVTQTPSHQVTQMGQEVILRCVPISNHLYFYWYRQILGQKVEFLVSFYNNEISEKSEIFDDQFSVERPDGSNFTLKIRSTKLEDSAMYFCASSLGRGANYGYTFGSGTRLTVV.

This chain connects TRBV12-5 to TRBJ2-5; 9 bases fit TRBD2. CDR3 length: 15 amino acids. After removal of 3 bases from V and 5 bases from J, the junction contained 7 bases not matched to a gene. Looked up from germline, CDR1 is LGHNT and CDR2 is FRNRAP. The CDR3 bases are TGTGCTAGTGGTTTACATAGCGGGAGTCGGGAGACCCAGTACTTC. Its protein product is CASGLHSGSRETQYF.

This chain connects TRBV11-2 to TRBJ2-1, with 10 nucleotides matching TRBD2. The CDR3 is made up of 16 amino acids. The germline gives CDR1 SGHAT, CDR2 FQNNGV. The J segment lost 7 bases and the V segment lost 1 base, leaving 7 bases of the junction unmatched. This CDR3 reads CASSLGRLAGENEQFF. In DNA, the CDR3 is TGTGCCAGCAGCTTAGGACGTCTAGCGGGAGAAAATGAGCAGTTCTTC.

This rearrangement joins TRBV19 to TRBJ2-7, with 7 bases aligning to TRBD1. This CDR3 is built from 13 residues. V was pared by 5 bases and J by 3 bases, with 4 bases of the junction left unmatched. The germline V gene has CDR1 LNHDA and CDR2 SQIVND (reference sequence). CDR3 bases: TGTGCCAGTAGTGGGTCAGGGGGCTACGAGCAGTACTTC. This gives the protein CASSGSGGYEQYF.

This sequence joins TRBV2 and TRBJ2-3; TRBD2 might be the D (5 bases). CDR1 and CDR2 from the germline V gene are SNHLY and FYNNEI. V lost 6 bases and J 0 bases, leaving 13 bases between the germline ends. This CDR3 comprises 15 residues. CDR3 protein: CASSVGLLSTDTQYF. CDR3 DNA: TGTGCCAGCAGCGTTGGACTGCTTAGCACAGATACGCAGTATTTT.

The chain is built from TRBV29-1 and TRBJ2-6; 9 bases are a match to TRBD1. This CDR3 contains 14 residues. From germline, CDR1 is SQVTM and CDR2 ANQGSEA. With 5 bases clipped from V and 2 bases from J, the junction kept 1 base outside the gene matches. CDR3 region: CSVRTGAGANVLTF. The CDR3 DNA reads as TGCAGCGTTAGGACAGGGGCTGGGGCCAACGTCCTGACTTTC. The whole variable domain, filled in from reference TRBV29-1 and TRBJ2-6, reads SAVISQKPSRDICQRGTSLTIQCQVDSQVTMMFWYRQQPGQSLTLIATANQGSEATYESGFVIDKFPISRPNLTFSTLTVSNMSPEDSSIYLCSVRTGAGANVLTFGAGSRLTVL.

CDR3: CASSHPPGTSGVTDTQYF. The CDR3 DNA sequence: TGTGCCAGCAGCCATCCCCCCGGGACTAGCGGGGTCACAGATACGCAGTATTTT. The chain joins TRBV3-1 (or the pseudogene TRBV3-2) to TRBJ2-3; 13 nucleotides line up with TRBD2. Germline assignment: CDR1 LGHDT and CDR2 YNNKEL (reference sequence). This CDR3 has 18 residues. The V and J ends lost 3 bases and 2 bases, in that order; junction bases with no gene match: 8.

Only one count was recorded for this clone. This chain uses TRBV11-2 with TRBJ1-5; 11 bases are shared with TRBD1. CDR1 and CDR2 (germline): SGHAT, FQNNGV. The CDR3 covers 19 residues. With 1 base clipped from V and 0 bases from J, the junction kept 8 bases outside the gene matches. This CDR3 is CASSLGRGTGGPSNQPQHF. The CDR3 bases are TGTGCCAGCAGCTTAGGGAGGGGGACAGGGGGTCCTAGCAATCAGCCCCAGCATTTT.

The chain has TRBV29-1 and TRBJ2-5; 9 bases line up with TRBD2. Germline CDR1 SQVTM, CDR2 ANQGSEA. V trimming: 4 bases; J trimming: 5 bases; junction bases outside the gene matches: 5. The CDR3 totals 13 residues. This CDR3 is CSVASGVGETQYF. The CDR3 DNA reads TGCAGCGTTGCTAGCGGGGTGGGGGAGACCCAGTACTTC. The entire variable domain, with the rest obtained from reference TRBV29-1 and TRBJ2-5, is as follows: SAVISQKPSRDICQRGTSLTIQCQVDSQVTMMFWYRQQPGQSLTLIATANQGSEATYESGFVIDKFPISRPNLTFSTLTVSNMSPEDSSIYLCSVASGVGETQYFGPGTRLLVL.

The rearrangement uses TRBV7-7 and TRBJ2-5, with D possibly matching TRBD2 (6 bases). V dropped 3 bases and J dropped 4 bases, with 9 bases sitting between them. This CDR3 is 13 amino acids long. CDR1 is SSHAT, CDR2 FNYEAQ, per germline (reference sequence). Here the CDR3 reads CASSLSGRETQYF. The CDR3 DNA is TGTGCCAGCAGCTTGAGCGGGCGAGAGACCCAGTACTTC.

This clone was picked up one time. V is TRBV9 and J is TRBJ2-3; 14 bases fit TRBD2. The germline V gene has CDR1 SGDLS and CDR2 YYNGEE. This CDR3 spans 17 amino acids. The V segment lost 0 bases and the J segment 5 bases; nucleotides outside the gene matches: 5. CDR3 bases: TGTGCCAGCAGCGTAGGACTAGCGGGGGGGCCCGGAGATACGCAGTATTTT. Translation: CASSVGLAGGPGDTQYF.

This clone came up once. The rearrangement uses TRBV19 and TRBJ1-5, with D unresolved. CDR1 is LNHDA and CDR2 is SQIVND in the germline V gene (reference sequence). V shed 5 bases and J shed 0 bases, with 5 bases lying between them. The CDR3 contains 13 residues. The DNA of the CDR3 is TGTGCCAGTAGTTCAGATAGCAATCAGCCCCAGCATTTT. Translation: CASSSDSNQPQHF.

The chain uses TRBV25-1 and TRBJ1-2; a weak D match, TRBD1 (5 bases). Germline V gene lookup returns CDR1 MGHDK and CDR2 SYGVNS. CDR3 length: 14 residues. Trimming left V 5 bases short and J 2 bases short, with 12 bases between. CDR3 sequence: CASSIPGLNYGYTF. The CDR3 region has the DNA TGTGCCAGCAGTATCCCGGGACTAAACTATGGCTACACCTTC.

This clone has a handful of counts. V and J are TRBV5-1 and TRBJ1-2; the D gene is possibly TRBD1 (6 bases). The CDR3 runs 13 residues. CDR1 is SGHRS and CDR2 is YFSETQ in the germline V gene. V was clipped by 3 bases and J by 4 bases, with 10 bases between them. The CDR3 DNA reads as TGCGCCAGCAGCTATGACAGGAGCTATGGCTACACCTTC. It is translated as CASSYDRSYGYTF.

The chain uses TRBV19 and TRBJ2-7, with a weak D call TRBD1 (5 bases). Germline assignment: CDR1 LNHDA and CDR2 SQIVND (reference sequence). V gave up 7 bases and J gave up 3 bases, with 10 bases separating them. This CDR3 comprises 12 residues. CDR3 amino acids: CASTDGHYEQYF. The CDR3 region has the DNA TGTGCCAGTACTGACGGACACTACGAGCAGTACTTC.

The chain employs TRBV7-9 and TRBJ2-5; D may be TRBD1 (5 bases). Germline-derived CDR1 and CDR2 are SEHNR and FQNEAQ (reference sequence). The CDR3 is 14 residues long. Trimming left V 6 bases short and J 1 base short, with 12 bases between. CDR3 nucleotides: TGTGCCAGCAGAGATCAGGACATCCAAGAGACCCAGTACTTC. Encoded protein: CASRDQDIQETQYF. Filled out from reference TRBV7-9 and TRBJ2-5, the complete variable domain reads DTGVSQNPRHKITKRGQNVTFRCDPISEHNRLYWYRQTLGQGPEFLTYFQNEAQLEKSRLLSDRFSAERPKGSFSTLEIQRTEQGDSAMYLCASRDQDIQETQYFGPGTRLLVL.

The genes are TRBV5-8 and TRBJ1-4; 10 positions agree with TRBD1. The trim removed 4 bases at V and 0 bases at J, leaving 6 bases unmatched. Germline CDR1 SGHTS, CDR2 YDEGEE. The CDR3 sequence is 17 residues long. CDR3 DNA sequence: TGTGCCAGCAGCCCGGGACAGGGGTATTCAACTAATGAAAAACTGTTTTTT. This gives the protein CASSPGQGYSTNEKLFF. The whole variable domain, filled in from reference TRBV5-8 and TRBJ1-4, reads EAGVTQSPTHLIKTRGQQATLRCSPISGHTSVYWYQQALGLGLQFLLWYDEGEERNRGNFPPRFSGRQFPNYSSELNVNALELEDSALYLCASSPGQGYSTNEKLFFGSGTQLSVL.